This T cell receptor beta chain stems from a study of OX40 agonist ivuxolimab in advanced cancers. In the study overall: The patients' treatment was ivuxolimab, an agonistic anti-OX40 (CD134) antibody. Three patients showed partial responses: one hepatocellular carcinoma and two cutaneous melanoma cases. Patients were infused with ivuxolimab every 2 weeks at 0.01 to 10 mg/kg. Study outcomes and limitations: Clonal expansion was seen in CD4+ and CD8+ blood T cells by week 6 at 0.1 to 3.0 mg/kg.

The assay was immunoSEQ multiplex PCR, and TCRdb's table has in-frame clones only and misses some. This table has some 94,000 clones, roughly nine tenths appearing once. With regard to this clone: Its specificity is not known.

The germline V gene has CDR1 MNHEY and CDR2 SVGAGI. V lost 5 bases and J 1 base, leaving 11 bases between the germline ends. This CDR3 has 14 amino acids. This chain joins TRBV6-5 and TRBJ1-2; D is ambiguous. The TCR sequence derives from an adult with an advanced solid tumor such as melanoma, head and neck, liver or kidney cancer. The material sequenced was CD4+ or CD8+ T cells sorted from blood, taken in a trial of the OX40 agonist ivuxolimab. The CDR3 spells CASSTFPDNYGYTF. The DNA of the CDR3 is TGTGCCAGCAGTACCTTCCCAGATAACTATGGCTACACCTTC.